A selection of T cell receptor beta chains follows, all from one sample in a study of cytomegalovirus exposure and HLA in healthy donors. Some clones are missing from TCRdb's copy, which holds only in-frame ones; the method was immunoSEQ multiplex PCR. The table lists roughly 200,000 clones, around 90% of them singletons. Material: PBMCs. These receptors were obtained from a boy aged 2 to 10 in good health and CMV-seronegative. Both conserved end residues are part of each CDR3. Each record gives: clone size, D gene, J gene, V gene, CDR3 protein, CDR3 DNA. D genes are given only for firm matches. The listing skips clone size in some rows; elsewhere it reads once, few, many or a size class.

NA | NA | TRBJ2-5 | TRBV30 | CAWSPPSGRVQETQYF | TGTGCCTGGAGTCCCCCGTCCGGGAGAGTCCAAGAGACCCAGTACTTC
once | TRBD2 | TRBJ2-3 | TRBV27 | CASSPVAGGPPDTQYF | TGTGCCAGCAGTCCCGTAGCGGGAGGGCCGCCCGATACGCAGTATTTT
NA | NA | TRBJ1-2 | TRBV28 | CASSELTGGYTF | TGTGCCAGCAGCGAACTTACAGGGGGCTACACCTTC
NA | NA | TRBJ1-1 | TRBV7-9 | CASSPSHIDGKAVPEAFF | TGTGCCAGCAGCCCCAGCCACATCGATGGAAAGGCGGTGCCTGAAGCTTTCTTT
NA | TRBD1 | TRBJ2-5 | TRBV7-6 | CASSLYTGGRETQYF | TGTGCCAGCAGCTTATACACAGGGGGTAGGGAGACCCAGTACTTC
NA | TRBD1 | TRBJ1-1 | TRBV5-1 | CASTGQGMNTEAFF | TGCGCCAGCACCGGACAGGGTATGAACACTGAAGCTTTCTTT
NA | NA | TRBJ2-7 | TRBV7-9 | CASTVRGSRDNEQYF | TGTGCCAGCACCGTTCGCGGGAGCAGGGACAACGAGCAGTACTTC
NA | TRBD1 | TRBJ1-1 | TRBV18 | CASSPQGVNTEAFF | TGTGCCAGCTCGCCCCAGGGGGTGAACACTGAAGCTTTCTTT
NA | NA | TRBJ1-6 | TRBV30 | CAWTWGQGNSPLHF | TGTGCCTGGACCTGGGGGCAGGGGAATTCACCCCTCCACTTT
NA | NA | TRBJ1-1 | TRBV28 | CASTNTVNTEAFF | TGTGCCAGCACCAACACAGTAAACACTGAAGCTTTCTTT
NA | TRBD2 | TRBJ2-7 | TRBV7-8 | CASSLVASGASTYEQYF | TGTGCCAGCAGCTTAGTGGCTAGCGGGGCTTCCACCTACGAGCAGTACTTC
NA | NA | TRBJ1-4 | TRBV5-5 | CASSPPGGENEKLFF | TGTGCCAGCAGCCCTCCTGGGGGGGAGAATGAAAAACTGTTTTTT
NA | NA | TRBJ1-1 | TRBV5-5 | CASSPRVAEAFF | TGTGCCAGCAGCCCGCGGGTTGCTGAAGCTTTCTTT
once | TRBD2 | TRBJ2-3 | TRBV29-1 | CSARAGATDTQYF | TGCAGCGCCAGGGCGGGAGCCACAGATACGCAGTATTTT
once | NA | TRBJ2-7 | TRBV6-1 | CASSGRAGGSYEQYF | TGTGCCAGCAGTGGTCGGGCAGGGGGGTCTTACGAGCAGTACTTT
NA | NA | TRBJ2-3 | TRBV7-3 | CASSLIGDGSDTQYF | TGTGCCAGCAGCTTAATCGGGGATGGGTCCGATACGCAGTATTTT
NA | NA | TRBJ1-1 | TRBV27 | CASSLRGGISEAFF | TGTGCCAGCAGTTTACGGGGGGGAATATCTGAAGCTTTCTTT
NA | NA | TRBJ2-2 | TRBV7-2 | CAKGVMNTGELFF | TGTGCCAAGGGAGTTATGAACACCGGGGAGCTGTTTTTT
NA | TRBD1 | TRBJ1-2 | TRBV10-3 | CAIGTAGGKHNYGYTF | TGTGCCATCGGCACGGCAGGGGGTAAGCATAACTATGGCTACACCTTC
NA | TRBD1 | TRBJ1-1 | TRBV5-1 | CASRGQVNTEAFF | TGCGCCAGCAGAGGACAGGTCAACACTGAAGCTTTCTTT
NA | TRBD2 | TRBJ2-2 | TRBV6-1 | CASSVGTSESGELFF | TGTGCCAGCAGTGTGGGGACTAGCGAGTCCGGGGAGCTGTTTTTT
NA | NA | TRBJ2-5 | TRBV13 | CASSRQLSQYF | TGTGCCAGCAGTCGCCAGTTAAGTCAGTACTTC
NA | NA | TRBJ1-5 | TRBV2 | CASSAGKVQQPQHF | TGTGCCAGCAGTGCAGGGAAGGTACAGCAGCCCCAGCATTTT
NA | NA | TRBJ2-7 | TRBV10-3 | CAISDNTDYEQYF | TGTGCCATCAGTGACAACACAGACTACGAGCAGTACTTC
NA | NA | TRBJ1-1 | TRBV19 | CASSIDRGAEAFF | TGTGCCAGTAGTATAGACCGGGGGGCAGAAGCTTTCTTT
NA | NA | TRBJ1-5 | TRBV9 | CASSVDIAQPQHF | TGTGCCAGCAGCGTAGACATCGCCCAGCCCCAGCATTTT
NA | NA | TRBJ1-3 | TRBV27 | CASANPKQGNTIYF | TGTGCCAGCGCCAATCCGAAACAGGGAAACACCATATATTTT
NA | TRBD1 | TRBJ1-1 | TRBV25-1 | CASSERQGSGEAFF | TGTGCCAGCAGTGAAAGACAGGGAAGTGGTGAAGCTTTCTTT
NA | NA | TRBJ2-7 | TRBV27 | CASSRARLWGEYF | TGTGCCAGCAGCCGGGCGAGGCTCTGGGGGGAGTACTTC